The present TCR beta chain was sequenced within a study of HIV-infected patients and healthy controls. The CDR3 spans 12 residues. Germline CDR1 reads MDHEN; CDR2 reads SYDVKM. Trimming shortened V by 1 base and J by 5 bases, and 5 bases separated the two germline ends. MiXCR, applied by TCRdb to the 5' RACE reads, yields one record per CDR3 protein. The profile shows about 18,000 distinct CDR3 sequences, about 16% of them singletons. The material sequenced was CD8+ T cells from blood. This chain connects TRBV28 to TRBJ1-2; D gene ambiguous. This sequence originates from a human donor in good health. The CDR3 sequence: CASSLYGYGYTF. The CDR3 region has the DNA TGTGCCAGCAGTTTATATGGGTATGGCTACACCTTC.